The present T cell receptor (beta chain) was sequenced within a study of blood T cell repertoires in COVID-19. Sequencing was performed with immunoSEQ multiplex PCR; in TCRdb, only in-frame clones are kept and a portion is missing. The sample holds fewer than 200,000 clones, about 85% seen once. CDR3 length: 14 amino acids. V lost 1 base, J lost 4 bases, and 7 bases lay in between. The germline V gene has CDR1 SEHNR and CDR2 FQNEAQ (reference sequence). The sample consisted of peripheral blood. This chain joins TRBV7-9 and TRBJ2-2; D gene unclear. This receptor was taken from a man aged 60 to 69 who had recovered from COVID-19. CDR3 in amino acids: CASSLDSSTGELFF. CDR3 nucleotide sequence: TGTGCCAGCAGCTTAGACAGTTCCACCGGGGAGCTGTTTTTT. Full variable domain (rest looked up from reference TRBV7-9 and TRBJ2-2): DTGVSQNPRHKITKRGQNVTFRCDPISEHNRLYWYRQTLGQGPEFLTYFQNEAQLEKSRLLSDRFSAERPKGSFSTLEIQRTEQGDSAMYLCASSLDSSTGELFFGEGSRLTVL.